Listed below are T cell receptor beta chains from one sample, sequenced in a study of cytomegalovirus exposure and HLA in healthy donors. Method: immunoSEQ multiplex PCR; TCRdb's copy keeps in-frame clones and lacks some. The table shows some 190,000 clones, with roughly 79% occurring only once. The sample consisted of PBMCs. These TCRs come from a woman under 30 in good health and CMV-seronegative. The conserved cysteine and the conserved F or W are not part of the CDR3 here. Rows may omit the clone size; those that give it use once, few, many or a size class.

ATDETDTEAF	TRBV28	TRBJ1-1	NA
ASSQTKAGNQPQH	TRBV19	TRBJ1-5	few
ASSFPERGSTDTQY	TRBV7-6	TRBJ2-3	NA
ASSLSASGGYEQY	TRBV5-1	TRBJ2-7	NA
ASSFIQLAIYNEQF	TRBV5-6	TRBJ2-1	few
ASSLAGFATDTQY	TRBV7-3	TRBJ2-3	NA
ASSSDRGDYGYT	TRBV5-1	TRBJ1-2	NA
ASTPSGVSNEKLF	TRBV5-1	TRBJ1-4	NA
ASSTGLQETQY	TRBV28	TRBJ2-5	NA
ASSLAPGIISPLH	TRBV5-4	TRBJ1-6	NA
ASSLIARENGYT	TRBV28	TRBJ1-2	NA
ASSLAGQGNEKLF	TRBV5-1	TRBJ1-4	NA
ASSYPGQGMNTEAF	TRBV6-6	TRBJ1-1	NA